What follows describes a single T cell receptor (beta chain). The data belong to a study of blood T cell repertoires in COVID-19. Across the whole study: Spain, Italy and the United States supplied samples that represented acute and convalescent COVID-19.

Authors' methods: Reference gene primer amplification gave nucleated cell count estimates. Sequencing used immunoSEQ multiplex PCR; TCRdb keeps in-frame clones, though not all of them. Clone size and V and J calls were adopted from that table, with D and trimming inferred from the DNA. The sample consists of around 94,000 clones, over 85% of them appearing once. Seattle patients were enrolled during active infection and followed longitudinally. V shed 3 bases and J 11 bases; nucleotides not matched to a gene: 9. Germline CDR1 MGHRA, CDR2 YSYEKL. This CDR3 has 15 amino acids. The chain couples TRBV4-1 to TRBJ1-6; 8 nucleotides match TRBD1. This TCR came from a woman in her 50s with COVID-19, enrolled during active disease. The sequencing sample was made of peripheral blood. The CDR3 DNA reads TGCGCCAGCAGCCAGCCCGGGACAGGTCTCCCACCCCTCCACTTT. This codes for CASSQPGTGLPPLHF.